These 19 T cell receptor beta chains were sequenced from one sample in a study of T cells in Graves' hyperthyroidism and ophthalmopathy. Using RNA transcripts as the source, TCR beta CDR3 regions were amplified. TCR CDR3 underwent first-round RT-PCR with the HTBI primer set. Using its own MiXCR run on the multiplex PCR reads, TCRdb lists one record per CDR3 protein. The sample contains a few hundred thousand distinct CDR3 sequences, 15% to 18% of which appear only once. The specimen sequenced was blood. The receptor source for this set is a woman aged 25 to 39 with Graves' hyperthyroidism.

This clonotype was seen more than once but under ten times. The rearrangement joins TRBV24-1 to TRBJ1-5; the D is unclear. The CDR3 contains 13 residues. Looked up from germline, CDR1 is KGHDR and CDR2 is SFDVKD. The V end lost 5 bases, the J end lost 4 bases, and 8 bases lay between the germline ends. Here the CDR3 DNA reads TGTGCCACCAGTGCGGAGGGTAATCAGCCCCAGCATTTT. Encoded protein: CATSAEGNQPQHF.

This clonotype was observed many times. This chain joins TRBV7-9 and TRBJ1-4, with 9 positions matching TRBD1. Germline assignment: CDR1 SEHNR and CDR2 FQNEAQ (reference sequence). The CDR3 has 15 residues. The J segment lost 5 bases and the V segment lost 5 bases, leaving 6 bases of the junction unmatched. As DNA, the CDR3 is TGTGCCAGCAGCGCCACAGGGGGCCTAAATGAAAAACTGTTTTTT. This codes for CASSATGGLNEKLFF. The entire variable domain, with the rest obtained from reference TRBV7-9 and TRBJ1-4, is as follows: DTGVSQNPRHKITKRGQNVTFRCDPISEHNRLYWYRQTLGQGPEFLTYFQNEAQLEKSRLLSDRFSAERPKGSFSTLEIQRTEQGDSAMYLCASSATGGLNEKLFFGSGTQLSVL.

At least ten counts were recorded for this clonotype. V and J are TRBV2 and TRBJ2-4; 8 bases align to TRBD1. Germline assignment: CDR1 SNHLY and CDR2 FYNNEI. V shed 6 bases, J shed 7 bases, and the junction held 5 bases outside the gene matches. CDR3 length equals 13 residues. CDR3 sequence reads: CASRTTGGNIQYF. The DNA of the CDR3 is TGTGCCAGCAGGACTACAGGGGGGAACATTCAGTACTTC.

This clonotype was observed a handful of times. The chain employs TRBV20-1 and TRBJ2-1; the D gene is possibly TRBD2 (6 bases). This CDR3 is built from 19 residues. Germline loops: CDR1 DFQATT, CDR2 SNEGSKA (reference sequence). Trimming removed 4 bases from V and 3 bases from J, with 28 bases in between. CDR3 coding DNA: TGCAGTGCTACATCCGGGACGCCGATTCCGATGGGGGGCTACAATGAGCAGTTCTTC. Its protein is CSATSGTPIPMGGYNEQFF.

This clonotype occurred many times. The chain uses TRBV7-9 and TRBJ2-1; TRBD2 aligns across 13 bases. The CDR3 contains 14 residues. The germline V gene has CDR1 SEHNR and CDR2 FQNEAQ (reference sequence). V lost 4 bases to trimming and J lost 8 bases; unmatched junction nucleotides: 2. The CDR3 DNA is TGTGCCAGCAGCTCACTAGCGGGAGGGGATGAGCAGTTCTTC. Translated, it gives CASSSLAGGDEQFF.

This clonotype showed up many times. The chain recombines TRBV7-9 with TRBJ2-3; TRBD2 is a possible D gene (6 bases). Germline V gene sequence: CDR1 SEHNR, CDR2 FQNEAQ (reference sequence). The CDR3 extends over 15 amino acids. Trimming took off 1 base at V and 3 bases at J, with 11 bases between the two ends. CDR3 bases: TGTGCCAGCAGCTTAGACGGGAGTAAGACAGATACGCAGTATTTT. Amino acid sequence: CASSLDGSKTDTQYF.

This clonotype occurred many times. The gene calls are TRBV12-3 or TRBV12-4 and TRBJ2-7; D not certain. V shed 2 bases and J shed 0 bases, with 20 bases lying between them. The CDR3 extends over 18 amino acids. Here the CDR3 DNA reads TGTGCCAGCAGTTTATCACCCCCGGCAGTCTTTGACTCCTACGAGCAGTACTTC. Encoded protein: CASSLSPPAVFDSYEQYF.

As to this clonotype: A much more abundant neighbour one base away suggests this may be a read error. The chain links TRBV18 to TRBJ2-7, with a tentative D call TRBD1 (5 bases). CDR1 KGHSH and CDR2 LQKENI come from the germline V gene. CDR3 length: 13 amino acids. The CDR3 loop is CVSSPDSTYEQYF. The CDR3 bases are TGTGTCAGCTCACCAGACAGCACCTACGAGCAGTACTTC.

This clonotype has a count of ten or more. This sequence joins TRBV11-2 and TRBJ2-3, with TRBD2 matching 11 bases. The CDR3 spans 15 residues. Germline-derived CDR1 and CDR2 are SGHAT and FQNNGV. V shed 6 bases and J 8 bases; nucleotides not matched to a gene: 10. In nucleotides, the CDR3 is TGTGCCAGCAGTGTTACTAGCGGGAGTTTAACTACGCAGTATTTT. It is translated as CASSVTSGSLTTQYF.

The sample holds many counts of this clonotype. Here the CDR3 reads CAWSSGSANTGELFF. Here the CDR3 DNA reads TGTGCCTGGTCCAGCGGATCAGCGAACACCGGGGAGCTGTTTTTT. This chain joins TRBV30 and TRBJ2-2; tentatively, D is TRBD2 (5 bases). Germline V gene lookup returns CDR1 GTSNPN and CDR2 SVGIG (reference sequence). Trimming stripped 5 bases from V and 0 bases from J, with 13 bases between. The CDR3 has 15 residues. Full variable domain (remainder filled in from reference TRBV30 and TRBJ2-2): SQTIHQWPATLVQPVGSPLSLECTVEGTSNPNLYWYRQAAGRGLQLLFYSVGIGQISSEVPQNLSASRPQDRQFILSSKKLLLSDSGFYLCAWSSGSANTGELFFGEGSRLTVL.

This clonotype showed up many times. CDR3 in DNA: TGTGCCAGCAGCCAGGCACGGGGGGTGTTCTACGAGCAGTACTTC. Translating gives CASSQARGVFYEQYF. The rearrangement uses TRBV14 and TRBJ2-7; 7 bases are a match to TRBD2. Looked up from germline, CDR1 is SGHDN and CDR2 is FVKESK. The V gene end was trimmed by 3 bases and the J gene end by 3 bases; junction bases not matched to a gene: 8. The CDR3 runs 15 residues.

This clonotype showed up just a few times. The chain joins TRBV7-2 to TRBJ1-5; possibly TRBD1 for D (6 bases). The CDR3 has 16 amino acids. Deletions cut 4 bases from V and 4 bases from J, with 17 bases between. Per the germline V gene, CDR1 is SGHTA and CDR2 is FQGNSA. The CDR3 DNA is TGTGCCAGCAGCTCACCGGGAATGGGGGCGAATCAGCCCCAGCATTTT. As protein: CASSSPGMGANQPQHF.

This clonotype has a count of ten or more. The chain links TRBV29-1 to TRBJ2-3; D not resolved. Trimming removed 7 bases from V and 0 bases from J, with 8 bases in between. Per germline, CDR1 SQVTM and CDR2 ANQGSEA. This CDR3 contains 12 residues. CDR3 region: CSADGSTDTQYF. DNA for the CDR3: TGCAGCGCTGACGGTAGCACAGATACGCAGTATTTT.

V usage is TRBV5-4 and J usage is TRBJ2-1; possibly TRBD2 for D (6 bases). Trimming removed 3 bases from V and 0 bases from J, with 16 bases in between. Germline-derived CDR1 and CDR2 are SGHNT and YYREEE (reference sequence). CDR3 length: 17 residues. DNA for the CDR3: TGTGCCAGCAGCTACCCGAATAGCGGAACCTCCTACAATGAGCAGTTCTTC. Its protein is CASSYPNSGTSYNEQFF. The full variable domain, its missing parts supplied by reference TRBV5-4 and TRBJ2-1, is ETGVTQSPTHLIKTRGQQVTLRCSSQSGHNTVSWYQQALGQGPQFIFQYYREEENGRGNFPPRFSGLQFPNYSSELNVNALELDDSALYLCASSYPNSGTSYNEQFFGPGTRLTVL.

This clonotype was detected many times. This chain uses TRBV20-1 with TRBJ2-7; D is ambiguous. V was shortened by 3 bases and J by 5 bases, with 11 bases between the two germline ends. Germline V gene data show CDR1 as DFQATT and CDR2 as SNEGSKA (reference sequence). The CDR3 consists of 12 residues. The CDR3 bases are TGCAGTGCTAGCCCTCTGCTCGACGAGCAGTACTTC. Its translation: CSASPLLDEQYF.

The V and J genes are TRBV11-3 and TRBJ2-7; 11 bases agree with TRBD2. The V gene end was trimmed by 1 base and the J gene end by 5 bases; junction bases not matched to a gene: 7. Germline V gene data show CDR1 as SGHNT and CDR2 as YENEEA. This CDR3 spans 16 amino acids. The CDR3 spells CASSLGDTSGRNEQYF. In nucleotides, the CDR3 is TGTGCCAGCAGCTTAGGAGACACTAGCGGGAGAAACGAGCAGTACTTC.

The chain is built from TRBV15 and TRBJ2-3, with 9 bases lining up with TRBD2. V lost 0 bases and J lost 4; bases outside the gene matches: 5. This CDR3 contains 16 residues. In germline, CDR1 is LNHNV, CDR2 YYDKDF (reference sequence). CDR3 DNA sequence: TGTGCCACCAGCAGAGATCGAGTAGCGGGAGCAGATACGCAGTATTTT. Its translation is CATSRDRVAGADTQYF.

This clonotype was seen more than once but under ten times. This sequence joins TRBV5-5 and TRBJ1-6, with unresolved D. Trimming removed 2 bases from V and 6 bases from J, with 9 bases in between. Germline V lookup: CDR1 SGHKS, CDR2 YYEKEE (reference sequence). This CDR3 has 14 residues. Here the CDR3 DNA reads TGTGCCAGCAGCTTTGGCCAGCTTAATTCACCCCTCCACTTT. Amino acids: CASSFGQLNSPLHF.

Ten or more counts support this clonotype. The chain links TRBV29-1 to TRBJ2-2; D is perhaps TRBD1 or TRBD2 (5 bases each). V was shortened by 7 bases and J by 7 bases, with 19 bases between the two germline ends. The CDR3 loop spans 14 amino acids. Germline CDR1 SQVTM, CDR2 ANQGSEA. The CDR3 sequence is CSAARDLDGGELFF. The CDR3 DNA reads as TGCAGCGCTGCCCGGGACCTGGATGGCGGGGAGCTGTTTTTT.